The present T cell receptor beta chain was sequenced within a study of response to subunit inactivated influenza vaccine (dated by TCRdb to 2017 to 2018). About the study as a whole: The study used deep quantitative T cell receptor repertoire profiling to track responses to a trivalent subunit inactivated influenza vaccine.

General findings and caveats noted by the study authors: The authors suggested that each seasonal influenza vaccination may recruit only a limited number of new T cells.

The cysteine opens and the phenylalanine closes a CDR3 of 13 amino acids. CDR3 DNA is the only sequence kept; it has 39 bases, read in frame from the first base. Trimming at the junction amounts to 0 bases on V and 5 bases on J, and the germline ends lie 7 bases apart. This clonotype was seen repeatedly, ten times or more. What this receptor recognizes is not known. Base qualities are not at hand, and no much larger clone is one base apart. Library preparation was by RT-PCR. The instrument was an Illumina HiSeq 2500. TCRdb itself trimmed the public reads at Q25 with fastp, ran MiXCR and retained productive beta chains. Rows are unified per CDR3 protein, each entry keeping the most common DNA and genes. The sample table holds around 190,000 distinct CDR3 sequences, of which around a tenth were seen once. Jointly, the top ten make up approximately 10% of the sample.

The sequencing used non-naive T cells sorted from PBMCs, collected on the day of vaccination. The sample's cell subset or site label is to be understood as: memory T cell fraction. The sequence joins TRBV23-1 to TRBJ1-1, with no confident D gene call. TRBV23-1 is reported as an ORF; its role is uncertain. This receptor was identified in a man aged 45-65 years who received an inactivated influenza vaccine. Donor details come from another sample of the same person, matched by shared clones. The CDR3 region: CASSQSTRTEAFF. The DNA sequence reads TGCGCCAGCAGTCAATCGACTCGTACTGAAGCTTTCTTT.